The clone carrying this T cell receptor (beta chain) came up many times. TCRdb re-called the RACE reads through MiXCR, storing one row per CDR3 protein. The sample includes 300,000 to 450,000 distinct CDR3 sequences, 5.5% of them seen just once. The data derive from a study of human T cells and chemical hapten exposure. Study in general: Skin on the upper inner arm, about 2 cm by about 2 cm in size, was sensitized with 2% DPC.

Time point defined: pre-sensitization, week 0. Treatment indicated: therapeutic diphenylcyclopropenone sensitization with weekly scalp DPC. Sample: whole blood, taken in connection with sensitization to the hapten diphenylcyclopropenone (DPC). This clonotype originated in a woman aged 18-30 years with alopecia areata. Some clones in this sample may be carry-over from other donors' samples.

The CDR3 region is CASSSSFAGTNEKLFF. The CDR3 nucleotides are TGTGCCAGCAGTTCATCCTTCGCGGGGACGAATGAAAAACTGTTTTTT. This chain joins TRBV28 and TRBJ1-4, with a tentative D call TRBD1 (5 bases). Germline assignment: CDR1 MDHEN and CDR2 SYDVKM. The CDR3 spans 16 residues. The V and J ends lost 4 bases and 5 bases respectively, with 17 bases between them.